This TCR beta chain was profiled in a study of CD4 T cells in relation to SARS-CoV-2 and coronaviruses. Sequencing was performed with immunoSEQ multiplex PCR; in TCRdb, only in-frame clones are kept and a portion is missing. The table has approximately 17,000 clones, about 80% seen once. Remarks on this clone: Its antigen is undetermined.

The CDR3 loop spans 13 amino acids. Before the COVID-19 pandemic, during about 2010-2018, CD4+ T cells were taken from unexposed donors. Isolation of CD4+ T cells took place after less than 13 days in culture. The gene calls are TRBV21-1 and TRBJ2-7; TRBD2 is taken as the D call from the table, unchecked against the DNA. TRBV21-1 is shown as a pseudogene. This receptor was taken from a human donor in good health. What was sequenced was CD4+ T cells from PBMCs, cultured in vitro. CDR3 DNA: TGTGCCAGCAGCATGAGAGTTTCCTACGAGCAGTACTTC. It translates to CASSMRVSYEQYF.